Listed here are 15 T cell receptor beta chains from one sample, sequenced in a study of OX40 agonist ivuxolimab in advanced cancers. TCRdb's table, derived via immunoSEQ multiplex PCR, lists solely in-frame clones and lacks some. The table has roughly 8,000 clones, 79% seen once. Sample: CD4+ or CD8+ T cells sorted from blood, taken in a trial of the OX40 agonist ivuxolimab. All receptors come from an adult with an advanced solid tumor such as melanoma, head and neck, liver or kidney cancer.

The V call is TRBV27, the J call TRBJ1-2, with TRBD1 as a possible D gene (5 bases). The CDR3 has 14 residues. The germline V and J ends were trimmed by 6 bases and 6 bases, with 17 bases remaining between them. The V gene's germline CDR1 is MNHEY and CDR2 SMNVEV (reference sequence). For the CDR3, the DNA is TGTGCCAGCAGGTCCACGGGGCTCGGTAATGGCTACACCTTC. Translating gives CASRSTGLGNGYTF.

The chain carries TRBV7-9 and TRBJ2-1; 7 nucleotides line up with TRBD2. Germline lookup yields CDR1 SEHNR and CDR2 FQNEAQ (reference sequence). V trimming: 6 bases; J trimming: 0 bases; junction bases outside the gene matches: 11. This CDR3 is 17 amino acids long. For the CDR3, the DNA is TGTGCCAGCAGGGCAACCACGGGGGGAAGCTCCTACAATGAGCAGTTCTTC. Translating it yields CASRATTGGSSYNEQFF. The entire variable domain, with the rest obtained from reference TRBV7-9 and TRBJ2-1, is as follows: DTGVSQNPRHKITKRGQNVTFRCDPISEHNRLYWYRQTLGQGPEFLTYFQNEAQLEKSRLLSDRFSAERPKGSFSTLEIQRTEQGDSAMYLCASRATTGGSSYNEQFFGPGTRLTVL.

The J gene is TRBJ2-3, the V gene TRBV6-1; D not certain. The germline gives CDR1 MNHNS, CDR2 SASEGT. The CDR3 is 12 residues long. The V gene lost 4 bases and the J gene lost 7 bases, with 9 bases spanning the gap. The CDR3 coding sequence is TGTGCCAGCAGTGGGGAAGGTTATACGCAGTATTTT. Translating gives CASSGEGYTQYF.

CDR3 bases: TGTGCCAGCAGCAAAGTCGACCCCCCTACGCAGTATTTT. Protein product: CASSKVDPPTQYF. The chain couples TRBV21-1 to TRBJ2-3. TRBV21-1 is a pseudogene. The CDR3 has 13 amino acids.

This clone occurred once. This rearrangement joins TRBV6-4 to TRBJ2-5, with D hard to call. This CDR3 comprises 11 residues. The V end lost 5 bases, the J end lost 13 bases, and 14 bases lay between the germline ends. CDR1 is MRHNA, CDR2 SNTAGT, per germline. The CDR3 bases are TGTGCCAGCAGTCCTCCCTCGCAGCCGTACTTC. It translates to CASSPPSQPYF.

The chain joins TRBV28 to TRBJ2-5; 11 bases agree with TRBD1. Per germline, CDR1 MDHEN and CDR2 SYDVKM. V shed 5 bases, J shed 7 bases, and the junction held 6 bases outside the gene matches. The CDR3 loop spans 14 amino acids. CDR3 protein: CASSLTGTGGTQYF. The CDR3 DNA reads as TGTGCCAGCAGTCTGACCGGGACAGGGGGGACCCAGTACTTC.

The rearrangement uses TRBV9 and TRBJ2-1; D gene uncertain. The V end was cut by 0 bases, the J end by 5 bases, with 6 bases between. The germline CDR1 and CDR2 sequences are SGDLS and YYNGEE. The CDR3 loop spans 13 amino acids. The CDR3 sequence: CASSVEMNNEQFF. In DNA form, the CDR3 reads TGTGCCAGCAGCGTAGAGATGAACAATGAGCAGTTCTTC.

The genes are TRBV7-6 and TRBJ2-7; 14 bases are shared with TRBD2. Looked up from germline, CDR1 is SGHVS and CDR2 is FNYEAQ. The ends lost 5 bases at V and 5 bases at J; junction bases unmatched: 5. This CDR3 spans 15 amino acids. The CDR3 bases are TGTGCCAGCAGCCAGACTAGCGGGGGGGCCCACGAGCAGTACTTC. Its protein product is CASSQTSGGAHEQYF.

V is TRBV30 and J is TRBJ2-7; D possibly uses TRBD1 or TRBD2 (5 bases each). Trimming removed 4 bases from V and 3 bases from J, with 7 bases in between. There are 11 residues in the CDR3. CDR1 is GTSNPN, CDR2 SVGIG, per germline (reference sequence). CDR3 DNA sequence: TGTGCCTGGATGGGACGCTACGAGCAGTACTTC. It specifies CAWMGRYEQYF.

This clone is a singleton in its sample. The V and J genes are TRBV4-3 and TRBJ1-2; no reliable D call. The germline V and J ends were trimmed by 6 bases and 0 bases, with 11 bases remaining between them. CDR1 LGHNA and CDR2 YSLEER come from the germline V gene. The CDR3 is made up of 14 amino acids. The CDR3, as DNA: TGCGCCAGCAGTCTGGCGGGGACTAACTATGGCTACACCTTC. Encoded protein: CASSLAGTNYGYTF.

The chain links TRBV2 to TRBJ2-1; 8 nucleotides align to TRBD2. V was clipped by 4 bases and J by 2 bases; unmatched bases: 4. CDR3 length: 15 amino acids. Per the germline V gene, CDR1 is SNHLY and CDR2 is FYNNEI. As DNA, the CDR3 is TGTGCCAGCAGTGGGGAGCGGGGGCCCTACAATGAGCAGTTCTTC. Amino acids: CASSGERGPYNEQFF.

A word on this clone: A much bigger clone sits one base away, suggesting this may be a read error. The DNA for the CDR3 is TGTGCCAGCAGCTTAGCGTCTCTGGGGGACGGGGATAGGCTAATGGACACTGAAGCTTTCTTT. This encodes CASSLASLGDGDRLMDTEAFF. V gene TRBV7-2 combines with J gene TRBJ1-1, with D possibly matching TRBD1 (5 bases). Germline CDR1 SGHTA, CDR2 FQGNSA. There are 21 residues in the CDR3. Deletions cut 0 bases from V and 3 bases from J, with 29 bases between.

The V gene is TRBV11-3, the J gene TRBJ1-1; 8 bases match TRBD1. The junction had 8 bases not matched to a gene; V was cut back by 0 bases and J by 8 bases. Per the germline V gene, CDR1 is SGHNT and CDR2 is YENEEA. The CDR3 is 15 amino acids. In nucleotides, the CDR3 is TGTGCCAGCAGCTTAGAAGGGGGACAGGCTAGGGAAGCTTTCTTT. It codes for CASSLEGGQAREAFF.

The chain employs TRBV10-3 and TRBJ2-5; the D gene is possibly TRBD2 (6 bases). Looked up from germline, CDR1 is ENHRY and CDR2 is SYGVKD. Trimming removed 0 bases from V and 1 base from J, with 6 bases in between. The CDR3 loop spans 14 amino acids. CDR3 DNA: TGTGCCATCAGTGAGTCGGGGGGCCAAGAGACCCAGTACTTC. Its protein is CAISESGGQETQYF.

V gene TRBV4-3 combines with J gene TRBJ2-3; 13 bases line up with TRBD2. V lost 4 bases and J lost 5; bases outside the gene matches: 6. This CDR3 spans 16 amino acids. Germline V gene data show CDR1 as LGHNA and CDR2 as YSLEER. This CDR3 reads CASSLTSGRDGDTQYF. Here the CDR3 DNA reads TGCGCCAGCAGCCTCACTAGCGGGAGGGATGGAGATACGCAGTATTTT.